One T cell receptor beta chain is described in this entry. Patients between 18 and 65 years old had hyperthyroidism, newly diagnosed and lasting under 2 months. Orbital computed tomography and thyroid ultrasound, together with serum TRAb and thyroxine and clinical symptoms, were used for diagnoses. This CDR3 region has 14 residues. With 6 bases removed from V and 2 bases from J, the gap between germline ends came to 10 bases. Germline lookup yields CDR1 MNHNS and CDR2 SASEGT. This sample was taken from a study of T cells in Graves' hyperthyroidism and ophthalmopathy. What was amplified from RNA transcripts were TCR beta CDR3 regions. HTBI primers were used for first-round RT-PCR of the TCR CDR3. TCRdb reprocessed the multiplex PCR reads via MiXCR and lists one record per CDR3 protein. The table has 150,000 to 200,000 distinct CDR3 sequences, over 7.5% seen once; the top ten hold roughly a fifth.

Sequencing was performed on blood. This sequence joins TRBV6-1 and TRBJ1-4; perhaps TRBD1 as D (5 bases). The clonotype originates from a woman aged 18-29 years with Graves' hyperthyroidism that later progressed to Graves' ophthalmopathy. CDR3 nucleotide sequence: TGTGCCAGCAGAAGGGACCTTACTAATGAAAAACTGTTTTTT. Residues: CASRRDLTNEKLFF.